This T cell receptor beta chain stems from a study of shared clonotypes between healthy human individuals. The overall study: CD8 memory received one plate per donor, CD8 naive two, CD4 memory three and CD4 naive three. Findings and caveats of the study: Despite large depth, rarefaction showed incomplete sorted-subset sequencing.

The CDR3 sequence is 15 residues long. Germline values: CDR1 SNHLY, CDR2 FYNNEI. V was pared by 2 bases and J by 0 bases, with 8 bases between. Clones were sequenced by immunoSEQ multiplex PCR, and TCRdb holds only the in-frame ones, with some missing. The top ten hold approximately 0.37% of the sample, which has approximately 2.5 million clones, approximately 93% seen once. Notes on this clone: Antigen specificity is unknown.

The receptor comes from a man younger than 35 in good health. Some clones in this sample may be carry-over from other donors' samples. The chain couples TRBV2 to TRBJ1-5; no reliable D call. The sample taken for sequencing was naive CD4+ T cells from PBMCs. Subset noted: CD45RA+ positively selected. For the CDR3, the DNA is TGTGCCAGCAGTGAAAGGCGGCCTAGCAATCAGCCCCAGCATTTT. Translation gives CASSERRPSNQPQHF.